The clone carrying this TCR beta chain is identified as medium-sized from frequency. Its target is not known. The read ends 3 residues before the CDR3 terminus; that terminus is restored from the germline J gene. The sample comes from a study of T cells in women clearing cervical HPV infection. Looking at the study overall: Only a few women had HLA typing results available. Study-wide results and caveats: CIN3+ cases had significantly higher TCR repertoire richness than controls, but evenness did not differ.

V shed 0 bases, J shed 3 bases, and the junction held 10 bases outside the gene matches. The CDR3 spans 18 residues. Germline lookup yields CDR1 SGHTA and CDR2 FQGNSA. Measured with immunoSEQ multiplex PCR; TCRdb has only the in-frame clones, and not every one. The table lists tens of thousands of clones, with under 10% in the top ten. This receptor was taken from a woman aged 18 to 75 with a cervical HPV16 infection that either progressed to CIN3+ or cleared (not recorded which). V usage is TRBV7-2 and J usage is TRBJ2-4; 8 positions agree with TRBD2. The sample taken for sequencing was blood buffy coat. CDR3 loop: CASSLAGGLAGGKNIQYF. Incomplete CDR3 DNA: TGTGCCAGCAGCTTAGCAGGTGGACTAGCCGGAGGCAAAAACATT.